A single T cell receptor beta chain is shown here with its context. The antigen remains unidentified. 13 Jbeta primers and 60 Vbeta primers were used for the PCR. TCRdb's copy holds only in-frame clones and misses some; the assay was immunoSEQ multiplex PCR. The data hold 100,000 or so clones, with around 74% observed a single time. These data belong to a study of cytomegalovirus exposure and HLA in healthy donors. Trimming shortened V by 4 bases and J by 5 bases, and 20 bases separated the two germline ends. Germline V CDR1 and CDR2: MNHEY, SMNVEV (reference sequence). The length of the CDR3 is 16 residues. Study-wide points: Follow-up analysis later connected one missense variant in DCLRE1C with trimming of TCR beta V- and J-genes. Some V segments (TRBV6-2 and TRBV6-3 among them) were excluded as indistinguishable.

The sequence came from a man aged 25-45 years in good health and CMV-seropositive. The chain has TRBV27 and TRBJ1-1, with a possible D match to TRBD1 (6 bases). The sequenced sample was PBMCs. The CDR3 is CASSSRAGARRTEAFF. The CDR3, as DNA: TGTGCCAGCAGTTCCAGGGCAGGGGCGAGGCGGACTGAAGCTTTCTTT.